This T cell receptor (beta chain) appears in the sequencing data of a study of blood T cell repertoires in COVID-19. At the level of the study: The United States, Italy and Spain were the sources of the acute and convalescent COVID-19 samples.

This table comes from immunoSEQ multiplex PCR, and its TCRdb copy is limited to in-frame clones, with some not included. This table has 90,000 or so clones, roughly 87% appearing once. The CDR3 is made up of 11 amino acids. The germline V gene has CDR1 DFQATT and CDR2 SNEGSKA (reference sequence). The J segment lost 10 bases and the V segment lost 3 bases, leaving 3 bases of the junction unmatched. Sequencing was carried out using peripheral blood. This chain connects TRBV20-1 to TRBJ2-1, with 7 positions matching TRBD2. The source of this sequence is a woman aged 55 to 70 with COVID-19, enrolled during active disease. CDR3 region: CSASGEGEQFF. The CDR3 nucleotides are TGCAGTGCTAGCGGGGAGGGCGAGCAGTTCTTC.